What follows are 17 T cell receptor beta chains derived from one specimen sequenced in a study of blood T cell repertoires in COVID-19. Only in-frame clones appear in the TCRdb table, and some are missing; sequencing was by immunoSEQ multiplex PCR. This table has hundreds of thousands of clones, around 85% appearing once. Sequenced sample: peripheral blood. These receptor sequences come from a man aged 50 to 59 with active or convalescent COVID-19.

The chain recombines TRBV19 with TRBJ2-1; 10 bases map to TRBD1. CDR3 size: 15 residues. Germline CDR1 and CDR2: LNHDA and SQIVND (reference sequence). Germline trimming cut 5 bases from V and 7 bases from J; bases unmatched to any gene: 8. CDR3 nucleotide sequence: TGTGCCAGTAGTCCGGACAGGGGGGCTGTGAATGAGCAGTTCTTC. It translates to CASSPDRGAVNEQFF.

This clone showed up just a few times. The rearrangement joins TRBV5-4 to TRBJ2-3, with 9 bases matching TRBD2. Germline assignment: CDR1 SGHNT and CDR2 YYREEE (reference sequence). The J segment lost 6 bases and the V segment lost 4 bases, leaving 12 bases of the junction unmatched. The CDR3 covers 16 residues. The CDR3 sequence: CASSEREAPLLDTQYF. CDR3 DNA sequence: TGTGCCAGCAGCGAGCGGGAGGCCCCCCTTTTGGATACGCAGTATTTT.

The V and J genes are TRBV4-1 and TRBJ1-5, with D unresolved. Trimming left V 0 bases short and J 3 bases short, with 9 bases between. The CDR3 totals 15 residues. The germline gives CDR1 MGHRA, CDR2 YSYEKL. The CDR3 bases are TGCGCCAGCAGCCAAGAGGACTTTGTCAATCAGCCCCAGCATTTT. It codes for CASSQEDFVNQPQHF.

This clone was seen a handful of times. Distinct nucleotide sequences in the sample also encode this CDR3. The rearrangement uses TRBV29-1 and TRBJ1-2; no reliable D call. Trimming cost V 4 bases and J 6 bases, with 9 bases left between them. The CDR3 loop spans 11 amino acids. Germline loops: CDR1 SQVTM, CDR2 ANQGSEA. Here the CDR3 reads CSVGREDGYTF. The CDR3 nucleotides read TGCAGCGTTGGAAGGGAGGATGGCTACACCTTC.

This chain uses TRBV4-2 with TRBJ1-3; the D gene is possibly TRBD1 (5 bases). Trimming removed 0 bases at V and 0 bases at J, with 6 bases between. This CDR3 region has 15 residues. Germline CDR1 reads LGHNA; CDR2 reads YNFKEQ. This CDR3 is CASSQDRASGNTIYF. The CDR3 bases are TGTGCCAGCAGCCAAGACAGGGCCTCTGGAAACACCATATATTTT.

This rearrangement joins TRBV27 to TRBJ2-6; 9 bases are a match to TRBD1. The CDR3 is 19 amino acids. J was trimmed by 0 bases and V by 6 bases; bases with no gene match: 12. Germline CDR1 is MNHEY and CDR2 is SMNVEV (reference sequence). CDR3 residues: CASSASRWTGASGANVLTF. DNA of the CDR3: TGTGCCAGCAGCGCATCCCGGTGGACAGGGGCCTCTGGGGCCAACGTCCTGACTTTC.

The V and J genes are TRBV11-3 and TRBJ2-5; 11 bases fit TRBD2. The J segment lost 1 base and the V segment lost 7 bases, leaving 5 bases of the junction unmatched. Per germline, CDR1 SGHNT and CDR2 YENEEA. The CDR3 is made up of 15 amino acids. CDR3 DNA sequence: TGTGCCAGCATCCCGGGACTAGCGGTCCAAGAGACCCAGTACTTC. This sequence encodes CASIPGLAVQETQYF. Full variable domain (remainder filled in from reference TRBV11-3 and TRBJ2-5): EAGVVQSPRYKIIEKKQPVAFWCNPISGHNTLYWYLQNLGQGPELLIRYENEEAVDDSQLPKDRFSAERLKGVDSTLKIQPAELGDSAVYLCASIPGLAVQETQYFGPGTRLLVL.

The V gene is TRBV18, the J gene TRBJ2-3; 9 positions agree with TRBD1. J was trimmed by 5 bases and V by 4 bases; bases with no gene match: 4. Germline loops: CDR1 KGHSH, CDR2 LQKENI. The CDR3 is 14 residues long. CDR3 bases: TGTGCCAGCTCACGGGACAGGGTTGGAGATACGCAGTATTTT. It specifies CASSRDRVGDTQYF.

The chain employs TRBV6-5 and TRBJ2-5, with 12 bases matching TRBD1. The CDR3 loop spans 14 amino acids. J lost 5 bases, V lost 6 bases, and 4 bases had no gene match. Germline V gene lookup returns CDR1 MNHEY and CDR2 SVGAGI. CDR3 DNA: TGTGCCAGCAGGGTAGGGACAGGGGGCGAGACCCAGTACTTC. It translates to CASRVGTGGETQYF.

This chain uses TRBV19 with TRBJ1-3; a weak D match, TRBD1 (5 bases). Germline V gene data show CDR1 as LNHDA and CDR2 as SQIVND (reference sequence). This CDR3 contains 18 residues. Between the trimmed V and J ends, which lost 3 bases and 0 bases, there was a span of 18 bases. The CDR3 spells CASSIPAGRPISGNTIYF. DNA of the CDR3: TGTGCCAGTAGTATCCCCGCAGGGAGGCCGATCTCTGGAAACACCATATATTTT.

This sequence joins TRBV6-5 and TRBJ1-1; D may be TRBD1 (6 bases). The germline CDR1 and CDR2 sequences are MNHEY and SVGAGI. This CDR3 comprises 14 residues. V was cut by 6 bases and J by 2 bases, with 13 bases left in between. CDR3 sequence reads: CASSPGQYNTEAFF. The CDR3 DNA sequence: TGTGCCAGCAGCCCCGGACAGTACAACACTGAAGCTTTCTTT.

The chain recombines TRBV19 with TRBJ2-7, with 10 bases matching TRBD2. With 8 bases clipped from V and 7 bases from J, the junction kept 11 bases outside the gene matches. This CDR3 comprises 14 residues. Germline V gene lookup returns CDR1 LNHDA and CDR2 SQIVND (reference sequence). Written as DNA, the CDR3 is TGTGCCAGTTCTGCAGCGGGAGGGCCGGGGGAGCAGTACTTC. Amino acids: CASSAAGGPGEQYF.

V is TRBV6-1 and J is TRBJ1-4; D is ambiguous. Germline V lookup: CDR1 MNHNS, CDR2 SASEGT. This CDR3 region has 15 residues. The V end was cut by 2 bases, the J end by 2 bases, with 9 bases between. CDR3 protein: CASSESAGTNEKLFF. The CDR3 nucleotides are TGTGCCAGCAGTGAATCGGCGGGTACTAATGAAAAACTGTTTTTT.

The chain employs TRBV27 and TRBJ2-3, with 8 positions matching TRBD2. The V and J ends lost 3 bases and 1 base, in that order; junction bases with no gene match: 15. The germline gives CDR1 MNHEY, CDR2 SMNVEV (reference sequence). CDR3 size: 19 residues. CDR3 nucleotide sequence: TGTGCCAGCAGTTTGACGGGAGGGCCTGGGTCCGGCCGCACAGATACGCAGTATTTT. As protein: CASSLTGGPGSGRTDTQYF.

The chain joins TRBV5-1 to TRBJ1-4; 10 bases align to TRBD1. Germline trimming cut 0 bases from V and 6 bases from J; bases unmatched to any gene: 8. Germline-derived CDR1 and CDR2 are SGHRS and YFSETQ. The length of the CDR3 is 17 residues. CDR3 sequence: CASSLVAAGTGDEKLFF. The CDR3 DNA is TGCGCCAGCAGCTTGGTAGCGGCCGGGACAGGGGATGAAAAACTGTTTTTT.

V gene TRBV5-1 combines with J gene TRBJ2-3; TRBD2 matches 12 bases. With V trimmed by 0 bases and J by 6 bases, 8 bases remained unmatched. There are 17 residues in the CDR3. The germline V gene encodes CDR1 SGHRS and CDR2 YFSETQ. The chain's CDR3 is CASSLGTSGVRLDTQYF. The DNA of the CDR3 is TGCGCCAGCAGCTTGGGGACTAGCGGGGTCCGGTTGGATACGCAGTATTTT.

The table lists this clone with a count of one. The rearrangement joins TRBV28 to TRBJ2-3, with 7 bases lining up with TRBD2. The J segment lost 8 bases and the V segment lost 8 bases, leaving 13 bases of the junction unmatched. CDR3 size: 14 residues. Per the germline V gene, CDR1 is MDHEN and CDR2 is SYDVKM. CDR3 nucleotides: TGTGCCAGCTACAGCGGGAACCCCCCTAGTACGCAGTATTTT. Its protein is CASYSGNPPSTQYF.